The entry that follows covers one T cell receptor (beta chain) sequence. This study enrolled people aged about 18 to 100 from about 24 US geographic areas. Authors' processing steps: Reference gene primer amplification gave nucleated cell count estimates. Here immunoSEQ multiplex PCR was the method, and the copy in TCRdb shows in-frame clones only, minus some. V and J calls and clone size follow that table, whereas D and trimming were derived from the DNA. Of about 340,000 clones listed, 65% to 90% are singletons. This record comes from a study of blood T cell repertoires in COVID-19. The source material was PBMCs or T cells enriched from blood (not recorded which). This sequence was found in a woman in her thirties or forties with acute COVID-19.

The CDR3 coding sequence is TGTGCCAGCAGCCCCGGTCCCCTGGTTGAGCAGTTCTTC. Encoded protein: CASSPGPLVEQFF. The gene calls are TRBV7-3 and TRBJ2-1, with unresolved D. The CDR3 contains 13 residues. CDR1 is SGHTA and CDR2 is FQGTGA in the germline V gene. Trimming stripped 5 bases from V and 9 bases from J, with 14 bases between.